Listed here are 18 T cell receptor beta chains from one sample, sequenced in a study of early T cells in non-severe SARS-CoV-2 infection. TCRdb reprocessed the 5' RACE reads with MiXCR, giving one entry per CDR3 protein. Here the sample spans about 50,000 distinct CDR3 sequences, almost 9.5% being singletons. Sequenced sample: whole blood. The receptor set was obtained from an adult who was a healthcare worker with PCR-confirmed SARS-CoV-2 infection or an uninfected control (not recorded which).

The chain carries TRBV6-6 and TRBJ2-2; a possible D gene is TRBD1 (5 bases). CDR1 is MNHNY and CDR2 is SVGAGI in the germline V gene (reference sequence). Trimming removed 0 bases at V and 5 bases at J, with 7 bases between. The CDR3 spans 14 residues. Written as DNA, the CDR3 is TGTGCCAGCAGTTACTCCAAGGGGACCGGGGAGCTGTTTTTT. Translated: CASSYSKGTGELFF.

V and J are TRBV28 and TRBJ2-5; perhaps TRBD1 as D (6 bases). CDR1 and CDR2 from the germline V gene are MDHEN and SYDVKM. Trimming removed 5 bases at V and 5 bases at J, with 12 bases between. The CDR3 runs to 13 residues. As DNA, the CDR3 is TGTGCCAGCAGTCCCTACAGGGTCGAGACCCAGTACTTC. Amino acid sequence: CASSPYRVETQYF. Using reference TRBV28 and TRBJ2-5 for the parts outside the CDR3, the full variable domain is DVKVTQSSRYLVKRTGEKVFLECVQDMDHENMFWYRQDPGLGLRLIYFSYDVKMKEKGDIPEGYSVSREKKERFSLILESASTNQTSMYLCASSPYRVETQYFGPGTRLLVL.

This clonotype was counted many times. The V call is TRBV7-8, the J call TRBJ2-5; D may correspond to TRBD1 or TRBD2 (5 bases each). V was clipped by 4 bases and J by 4 bases, with 13 bases between them. Looked up from germline, CDR1 is SGHVS and CDR2 is FQNEAQ. CDR3 size: 14 residues. CDR3 bases: TGTGCCAGCAGCTCTGGGACCTCCCGAGAGACCCAGTACTTC. This codes for CASSSGTSRETQYF.

This clonotype has a count of ten or more. This sequence joins TRBV18 and TRBJ1-4, with TRBD1 identical over 7 bases. Germline CDR1 and CDR2: KGHSH and LQKENI. This CDR3 has 14 residues. Losses at the gene ends were 3 bases for V and 5 bases for J; bases not matched to a gene: 3. The DNA for the CDR3 is TGTGCCAGCTCACCCGCGACAGGGAATGAAAAACTGTTTTTT. Its translation: CASSPATGNEKLFF.

This clonotype has ten or more counts. This chain uses TRBV5-5 with TRBJ1-4; the match to TRBD1 covers 7 bases. The CDR3 spans 13 residues. Trimming removed 8 bases from V and 5 bases from J; junction bases left unmatched: 6. CDR1 SGHKS and CDR2 YYEKEE come from the germline V gene (reference sequence). The CDR3 coding sequence is TGTGCCAGTACGAGGGGGCGCAATGAAAAACTGTTTTTT. This encodes CASTRGRNEKLFF.

This clonotype was recorded many times. The rearrangement uses TRBV7-3 and TRBJ2-7, with 7 bases that match TRBD2. Per the germline V gene, CDR1 is SGHTA and CDR2 is FQGTGA. V gave up 4 bases and J gave up 5 bases; unmatched junction bases: 8. The CDR3 totals 14 residues. The CDR3 nucleotides are TGTGCCAGCAGCTCCGGACTAGTTAAGGACGAGCAGTACTTC. This encodes CASSSGLVKDEQYF.

By its share, this clonotype is medium-sized (0.01 to 0.1%). V usage is TRBV6-2 or TRBV6-3 and J usage is TRBJ2-5; D ambiguous. The V gene lost 2 bases and the J gene lost 4 bases, with 2 bases spanning the gap. Germline CDR1 reads MNHEY; CDR2 reads SVGEGT. The CDR3 length is 11 residues. The CDR3 DNA reads TGTGCCAGCAGTTACGGAGAGACCCAGTACTTC. Translated: CASSYGETQYF.

This clonotype came up many times. The chain recombines TRBV6-2 or TRBV6-3 with TRBJ2-7; a possible D gene is TRBD2 (6 bases). Deletions cut 2 bases from V and 4 bases from J, with 15 bases between. Germline V gene data show CDR1 as MNHEY and CDR2 as SVGEGT. The CDR3 totals 15 residues. Here the CDR3 reads CASSYPTGGAYEQYF. CDR3 coding DNA: TGTGCCAGCAGTTACCCGACCGGGGGAGCGTACGAGCAGTACTTC.

In DNA, the CDR3 is TGTGCCAGCAGCCAAAGGCCTGAGGCAGGCCTACCTTACGAGCAGTACTTC. Its protein is CASSQRPEAGLPYEQYF. The chain combines TRBV3-1 with TRBJ2-7, with no clear D. The CDR3 length is 17 residues. V shed 2 bases and J shed 4 bases, with 21 bases lying between them. CDR1 is LGHDT, CDR2 YNNKEL, per germline (reference sequence).

This clonotype was detected many times. This chain uses TRBV20-1 with TRBJ1-3, with D possibly being TRBD1 (6 bases). The germline CDR1 and CDR2 sequences are DFQATT and SNEGSKA (reference sequence). With 5 bases removed from V and 1 base from J, the gap between germline ends came to 12 bases. This CDR3 region has 14 residues. The CDR3 is CSALVGASGNTIYF. The CDR3 DNA is TGCAGTGCTCTTGTGGGGGCGTCTGGAAACACCATATATTTT.

This clonotype showed up many times. The chain combines TRBV4-2 with TRBJ2-7; 9 bases fit TRBD2. The V gene end was trimmed by 1 base and the J gene end by 3 bases; junction bases not matched to a gene: 4. The CDR3 spans 15 residues. CDR1 LGHNA and CDR2 YNFKEQ come from the germline V gene. The CDR3 sequence is CASSQGTSELYEQYF. DNA for the CDR3: TGTGCCAGCAGCCAAGGGACTAGCGAACTCTACGAGCAGTACTTC.

Only a few counts were recorded for this clonotype. The chain recombines TRBV28 with TRBJ1-2; TRBD1 is a possible D gene (5 bases). The germline V gene encodes CDR1 MDHEN and CDR2 SYDVKM. The CDR3 sequence is 15 residues long. Trimming cost V 4 bases and J 5 bases, with 17 bases left between them. CDR3 coding DNA: TGTGCCAGCAGTTCCGGCGCAGGGCAATGGTATGGCTACACCTTC. Encoded protein: CASSSGAGQWYGYTF.

This clonotype occurred a few times. V and J are TRBV3-1 and TRBJ2-1, with TRBD2 matching over 12 bases. The germline V gene encodes CDR1 LGHDT and CDR2 YNNKEL (reference sequence). The trim removed 1 base at V and 7 bases at J, leaving 5 bases unmatched. The CDR3 consists of 16 residues. The CDR3 here is CASSQGLLAGGNEQFF. Here the CDR3 DNA reads TGTGCCAGCAGCCAAGGATTGCTAGCGGGGGGGAATGAGCAGTTCTTC.

This clonotype was found a few times. V and J are TRBV19 and TRBJ1-5; D is perhaps TRBD1 (5 bases). V lost 3 bases and J 1 base, leaving 16 bases between the germline ends. Germline CDR1 and CDR2: LNHDA and SQIVND (reference sequence). This CDR3 is 17 amino acids long. In nucleotides, the CDR3 is TGTGCCAGTAGTATTCGTTTGGGGCAGAAGAGCAATCAGCCCCAGCATTTT. Translated: CASSIRLGQKSNQPQHF.

This clonotype has at least ten counts. The chain carries TRBV6-5 and TRBJ2-7; 7 nucleotides match TRBD1. Germline V gives CDR1 MNHEY, CDR2 SVGAGI. Trimming removed 8 bases from V and 2 bases from J; junction bases left unmatched: 3. The CDR3 has 12 residues. CDR3 sequence: CASGDRAYEQYF. The CDR3 region has the DNA TGTGCCAGCGGGGACAGAGCCTACGAGCAGTACTTC.

The rearrangement links TRBV9 to TRBJ2-2; D ambiguous. CDR1 is SGDLS and CDR2 is YYNGEE in the germline V gene. The germline V and J ends were trimmed by 4 bases and 5 bases, with 15 bases remaining between them. There are 15 residues in the CDR3. CDR3 nucleotides: TGTGCCAGCAGCCCGCAGCGAACTAATACCGGGGAGCTGTTTTTT. Amino acids: CASSPQRTNTGELFF.

This chain uses TRBV11-2 with TRBJ1-5, with D uncertain. V lost 5 bases and J 0 bases, leaving 17 bases between the germline ends. CDR3 size: 17 residues. The germline gives CDR1 SGHAT, CDR2 FQNNGV. This CDR3 reads CASSDARLGYSNQPQHF. The CDR3 DNA sequence: TGTGCCAGCAGCGACGCCCGGCTGGGCTATAGCAATCAGCCCCAGCATTTT.

This clonotype has just a few counts. The rearrangement links TRBV12-3 or TRBV12-4 to TRBJ1-2, with D perhaps matching TRBD1 (5 bases). The CDR3 has 13 amino acids. Trimming stripped 5 bases from V and 7 bases from J, with 14 bases between. The CDR3 protein is CASSHSQGSGYTF. Here the CDR3 DNA reads TGTGCCAGCAGTCACAGTCAGGGCTCTGGCTACACCTTC.